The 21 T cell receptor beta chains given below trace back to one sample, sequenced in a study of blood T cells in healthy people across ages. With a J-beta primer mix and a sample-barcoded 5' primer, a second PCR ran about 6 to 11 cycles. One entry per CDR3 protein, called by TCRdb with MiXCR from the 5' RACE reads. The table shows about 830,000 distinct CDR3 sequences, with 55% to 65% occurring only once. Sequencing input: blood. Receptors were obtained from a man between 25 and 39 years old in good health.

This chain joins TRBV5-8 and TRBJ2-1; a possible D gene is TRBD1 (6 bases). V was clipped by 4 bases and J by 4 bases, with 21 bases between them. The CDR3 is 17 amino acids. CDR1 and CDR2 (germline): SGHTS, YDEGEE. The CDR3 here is CASSGAGGTPGYNEQFF. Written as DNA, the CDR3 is TGTGCCAGCAGCGGGGCTGGGGGCACCCCCGGGTACAATGAGCAGTTCTTC.

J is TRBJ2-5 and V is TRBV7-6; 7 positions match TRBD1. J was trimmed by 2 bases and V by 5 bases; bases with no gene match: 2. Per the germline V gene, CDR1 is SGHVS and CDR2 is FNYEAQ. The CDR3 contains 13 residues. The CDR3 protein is CASSVDRQETQYF. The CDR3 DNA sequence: TGTGCCAGCAGCGTGGACAGGCAAGAGACCCAGTACTTC. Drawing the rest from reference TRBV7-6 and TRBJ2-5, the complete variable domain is GAGVSQSPRYKVTKRGQDVALRCDPISGHVSLYWYRQALGQGPEFLTYFNYEAQQDKSGLPNDRFSAERPEGSISTLTIQRTEQRDSAMYRCASSVDRQETQYFGPGTRLLVL.

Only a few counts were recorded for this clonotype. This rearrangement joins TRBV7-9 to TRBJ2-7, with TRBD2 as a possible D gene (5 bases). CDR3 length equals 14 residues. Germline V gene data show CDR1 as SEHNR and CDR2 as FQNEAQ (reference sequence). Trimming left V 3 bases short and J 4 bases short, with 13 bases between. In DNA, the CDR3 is TGTGCCAGCAGCTTCCTAGGGCTAGCTTACGAGCAGTACTTC. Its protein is CASSFLGLAYEQYF. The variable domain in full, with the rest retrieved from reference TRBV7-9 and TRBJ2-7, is DTGVSQNPRHKITKRGQNVTFRCDPISEHNRLYWYRQTLGQGPEFLTYFQNEAQLEKSRLLSDRFSAERPKGSFSTLEIQRTEQGDSAMYLCASSFLGLAYEQYFGPGTRLTVT.

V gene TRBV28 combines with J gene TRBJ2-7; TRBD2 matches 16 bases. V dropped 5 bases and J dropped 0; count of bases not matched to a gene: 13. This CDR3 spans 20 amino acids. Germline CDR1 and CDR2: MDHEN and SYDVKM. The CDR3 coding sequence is TGTGCCAGCAGTCTGCCGCCGGGACTAGCGGGGGGGGGAAGCTCCTACGAGCAGTACTTC. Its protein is CASSLPPGLAGGGSSYEQYF.

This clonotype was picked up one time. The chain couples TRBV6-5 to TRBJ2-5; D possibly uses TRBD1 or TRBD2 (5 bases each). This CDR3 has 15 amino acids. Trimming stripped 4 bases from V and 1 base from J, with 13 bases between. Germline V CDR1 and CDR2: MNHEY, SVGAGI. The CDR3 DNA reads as TGTGCCAGCAGTTCTCCGGGACGAGTCCAAGAGACCCAGTACTTC. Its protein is CASSSPGRVQETQYF.

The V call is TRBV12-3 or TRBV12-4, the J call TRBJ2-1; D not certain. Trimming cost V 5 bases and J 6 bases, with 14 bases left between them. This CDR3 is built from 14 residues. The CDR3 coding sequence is TGTGCCAGCAGTCCCTATGGACCCAGCAATGAGCAGTTCTTC. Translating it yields CASSPYGPSNEQFF.

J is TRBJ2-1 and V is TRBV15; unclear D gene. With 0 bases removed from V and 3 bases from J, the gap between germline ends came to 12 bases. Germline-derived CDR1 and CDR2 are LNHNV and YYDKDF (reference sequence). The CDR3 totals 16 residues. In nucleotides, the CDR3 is TGTGCCACCAGCAGAGATAGGAACCGATACTACAATGAGCAGTTCTTC. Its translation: CATSRDRNRYYNEQFF. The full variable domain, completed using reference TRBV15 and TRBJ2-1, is DAMVIQNPRYQVTQFGKPVTLSCSQTLNHNVMYWYQQKSSQAPKLLFHYYDKDFNNEADTPDNFQSRRPNTSFCFLDIRSPGLGDTAMYLCATSRDRNRYYNEQFFGPGTRLTVL.

CDR3 amino acids: CASSLLAVTDTQYF. CDR3 nucleotide sequence: TGTGCCAGCAGCTTACTAGCGGTAACAGATACGCAGTATTTT. The rearrangement joins TRBV6-5 to TRBJ2-3, with 8 bases aligning to TRBD2. The CDR3 covers 14 residues. The germline CDR1 and CDR2 sequences are MNHEY and SVGAGI. With 6 bases clipped from V and 3 bases from J, the junction kept 5 bases outside the gene matches.

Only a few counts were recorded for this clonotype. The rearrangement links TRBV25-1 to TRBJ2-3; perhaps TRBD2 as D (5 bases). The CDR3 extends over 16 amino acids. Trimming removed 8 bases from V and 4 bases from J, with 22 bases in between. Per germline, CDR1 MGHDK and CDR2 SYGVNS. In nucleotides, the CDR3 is TGTGCCAGCCGCCCCCCGGACTCCACCAAATCAGATACGCAGTATTTT. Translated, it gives CASRPPDSTKSDTQYF.

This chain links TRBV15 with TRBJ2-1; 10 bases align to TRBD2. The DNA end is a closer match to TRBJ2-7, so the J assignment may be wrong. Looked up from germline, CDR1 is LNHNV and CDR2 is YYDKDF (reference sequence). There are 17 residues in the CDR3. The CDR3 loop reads CATSRIIAGGTYNEQYF. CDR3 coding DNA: TGTGCCACCAGCAGAATAATAGCGGGGGGCACCTACAATGAGCAGTACTTC.

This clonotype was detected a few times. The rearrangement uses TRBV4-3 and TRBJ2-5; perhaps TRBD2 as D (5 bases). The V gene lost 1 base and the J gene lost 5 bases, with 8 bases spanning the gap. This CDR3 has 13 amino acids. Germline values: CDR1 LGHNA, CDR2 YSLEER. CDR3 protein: CASSQARAETQYF. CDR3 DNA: TGCGCCAGCAGCCAAGCGAGGGCGGAGACCCAGTACTTC.

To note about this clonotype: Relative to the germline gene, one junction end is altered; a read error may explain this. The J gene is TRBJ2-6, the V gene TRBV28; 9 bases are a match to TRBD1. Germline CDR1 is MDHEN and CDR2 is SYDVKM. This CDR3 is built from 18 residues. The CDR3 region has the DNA TGTGCCAGCCGTTTATTGGGACAGGGTTCTAGCGGGGCCAACGTCCTGACTTTC. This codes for CASRLLGQGSSGANVLTF.

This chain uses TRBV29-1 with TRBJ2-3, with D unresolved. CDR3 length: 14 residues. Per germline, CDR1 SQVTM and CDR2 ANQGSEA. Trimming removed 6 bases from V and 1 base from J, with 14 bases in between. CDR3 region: CSVVISGGTDTQYF. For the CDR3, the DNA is TGCAGCGTCGTAATCTCTGGAGGCACAGATACGCAGTATTTT.

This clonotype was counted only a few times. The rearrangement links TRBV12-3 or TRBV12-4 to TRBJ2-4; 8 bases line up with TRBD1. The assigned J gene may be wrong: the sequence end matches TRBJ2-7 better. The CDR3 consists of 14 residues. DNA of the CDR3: TGTGCCAGCAGTTCCCAGGGGGCTAGCTACGAGCAGTACTTC. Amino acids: CASSSQGASYEQYF.

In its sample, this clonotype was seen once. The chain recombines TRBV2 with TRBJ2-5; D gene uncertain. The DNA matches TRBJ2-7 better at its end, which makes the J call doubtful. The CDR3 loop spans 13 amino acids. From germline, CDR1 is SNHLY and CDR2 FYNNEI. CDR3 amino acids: CANTGPSSYEQYF. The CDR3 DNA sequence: TGTGCCAACACCGGGCCCAGCTCCTACGAGCAGTACTTC.

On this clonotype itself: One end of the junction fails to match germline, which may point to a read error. The DNA of the CDR3 is TGTGCCAACAGTCCACCGACAGTTTACACTGAAGCTTTCTTT. It translates to CANSPPTVYTEAFF. J is TRBJ1-1 and V is TRBV12-3 or TRBV12-4; D possibly corresponds to TRBD1 (5 bases). CDR3 size: 14 residues.

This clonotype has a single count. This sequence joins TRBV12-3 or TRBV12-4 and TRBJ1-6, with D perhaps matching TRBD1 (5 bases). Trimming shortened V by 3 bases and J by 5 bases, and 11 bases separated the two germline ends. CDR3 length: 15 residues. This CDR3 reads CASSFAGPNNSPLHF. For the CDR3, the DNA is TGTGCCAGCAGTTTTGCAGGGCCTAATAATTCACCCCTCCACTTT.

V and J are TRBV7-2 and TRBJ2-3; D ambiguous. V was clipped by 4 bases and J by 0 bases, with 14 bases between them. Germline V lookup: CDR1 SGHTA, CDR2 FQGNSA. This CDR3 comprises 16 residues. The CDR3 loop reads CASSSAEDPSTDTQYF. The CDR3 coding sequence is TGTGCCAGCAGCTCCGCCGAGGACCCTAGCACAGATACGCAGTATTTT.

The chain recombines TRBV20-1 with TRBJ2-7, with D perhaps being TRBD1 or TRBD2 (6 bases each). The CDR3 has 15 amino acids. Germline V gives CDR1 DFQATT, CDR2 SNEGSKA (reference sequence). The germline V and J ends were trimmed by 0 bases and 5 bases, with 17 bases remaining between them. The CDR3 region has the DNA TGCAGTGCTAGAGAGCCCTCGGGGGCAATCGACGAGCAGTACTTC. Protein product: CSAREPSGAIDEQYF.

The CDR3, as DNA: TGTGCCATCAGTGACGACAGGGAGTACACTGAAGCTTTCTTT. This codes for CAISDDREYTEAFF. V usage is TRBV10-3 and J usage is TRBJ1-1; 7 positions agree with TRBD1. The CDR3 runs 14 residues. Trimming removed 3 bases from V and 3 bases from J; junction bases left unmatched: 4. From germline, CDR1 is ENHRY and CDR2 SYGVKD.

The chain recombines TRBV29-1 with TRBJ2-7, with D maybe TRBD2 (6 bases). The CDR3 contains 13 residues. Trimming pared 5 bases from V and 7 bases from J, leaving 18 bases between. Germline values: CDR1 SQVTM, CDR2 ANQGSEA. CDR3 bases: TGCAGCGTTTCCGGGACTTCACCCTGGGAGCAGTACTTC. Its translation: CSVSGTSPWEQYF.